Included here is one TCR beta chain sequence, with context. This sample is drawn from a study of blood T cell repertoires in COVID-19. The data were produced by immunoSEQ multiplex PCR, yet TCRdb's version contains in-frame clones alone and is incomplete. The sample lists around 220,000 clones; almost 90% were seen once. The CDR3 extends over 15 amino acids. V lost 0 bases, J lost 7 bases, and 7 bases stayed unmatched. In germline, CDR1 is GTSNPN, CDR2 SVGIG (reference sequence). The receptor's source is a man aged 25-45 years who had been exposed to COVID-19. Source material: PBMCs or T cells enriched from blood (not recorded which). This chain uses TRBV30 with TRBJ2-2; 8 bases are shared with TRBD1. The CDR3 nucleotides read TGTGCCTGGAGTGTAGGGGCAGGGGGCCTCGGGGAGCTGTTTTTT. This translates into CAWSVGAGGLGELFF. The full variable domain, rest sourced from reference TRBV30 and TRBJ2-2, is SQTIHQWPATLVQPVGSPLSLECTVEGTSNPNLYWYRQAAGRGLQLLFYSVGIGQISSEVPQNLSASRPQDRQFILSSKKLLLSDSGFYLCAWSVGAGGLGELFFGEGSRLTVL.